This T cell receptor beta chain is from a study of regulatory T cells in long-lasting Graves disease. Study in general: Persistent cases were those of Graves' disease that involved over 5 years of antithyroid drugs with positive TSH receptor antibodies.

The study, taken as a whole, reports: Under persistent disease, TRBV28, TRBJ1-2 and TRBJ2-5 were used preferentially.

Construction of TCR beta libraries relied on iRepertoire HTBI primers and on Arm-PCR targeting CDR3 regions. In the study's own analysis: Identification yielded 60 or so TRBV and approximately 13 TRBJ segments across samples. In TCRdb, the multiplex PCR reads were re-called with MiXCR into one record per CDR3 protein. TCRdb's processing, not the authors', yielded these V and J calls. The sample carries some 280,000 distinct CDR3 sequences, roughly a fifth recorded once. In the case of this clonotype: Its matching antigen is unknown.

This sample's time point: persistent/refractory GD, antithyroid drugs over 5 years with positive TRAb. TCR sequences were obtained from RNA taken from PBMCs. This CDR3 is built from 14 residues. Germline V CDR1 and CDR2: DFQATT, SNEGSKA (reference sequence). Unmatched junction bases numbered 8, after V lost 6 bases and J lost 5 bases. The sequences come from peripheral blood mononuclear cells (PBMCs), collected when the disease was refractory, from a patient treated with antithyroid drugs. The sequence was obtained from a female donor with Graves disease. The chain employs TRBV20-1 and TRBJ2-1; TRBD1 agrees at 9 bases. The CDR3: CSASTGGVHNEQFF. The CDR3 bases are TGCAGTGCAAGTACAGGGGGCGTTCACAATGAGCAGTTCTTC.